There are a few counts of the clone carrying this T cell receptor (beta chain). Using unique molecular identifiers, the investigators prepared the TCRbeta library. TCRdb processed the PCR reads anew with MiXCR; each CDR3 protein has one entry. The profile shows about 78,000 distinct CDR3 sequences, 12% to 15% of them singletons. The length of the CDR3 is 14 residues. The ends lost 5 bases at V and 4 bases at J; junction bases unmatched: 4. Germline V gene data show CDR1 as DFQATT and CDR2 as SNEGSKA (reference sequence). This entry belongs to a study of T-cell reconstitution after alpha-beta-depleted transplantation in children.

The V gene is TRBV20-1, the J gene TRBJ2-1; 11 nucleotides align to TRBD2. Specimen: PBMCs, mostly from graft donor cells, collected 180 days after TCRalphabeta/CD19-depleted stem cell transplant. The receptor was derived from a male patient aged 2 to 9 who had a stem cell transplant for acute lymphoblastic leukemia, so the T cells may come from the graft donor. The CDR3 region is CSAYASGRYNEQFF. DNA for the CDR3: TGCAGTGCTTATGCTAGCGGGAGGTACAATGAGCAGTTCTTC.